This entry lists 16 T cell receptor beta chains sequenced from one sample in a study of shared T cell receptors in the human thymus. This table comes from immunoSEQ multiplex PCR, and its TCRdb copy is limited to in-frame clones, with some not included. The table lists 550,000 to 800,000 clones, 70% to 90% of them singletons. The sample was also linked to a second study, of human thymus T cells.

The sample comprised thymocytes. The source is a girl under two years old with a congenital heart defect.

In DNA, the CDR3 is TGTGCCACCGGAAGGGGTTATAGCAATCAGCCCCAGCATTTT. Residues: CATGRGYSNQPQHF. The V gene is TRBV6-6, the J gene TRBJ1-5; tentatively, D is TRBD1 (5 bases). The CDR3 has 14 amino acids. Trimming cost V 10 bases and J 0 bases, with 13 bases left between them. Germline CDR1 is MNHNY and CDR2 is SVGAGI (reference sequence).

V is TRBV10-2 and J is TRBJ2-1; D is possibly TRBD2 (7 bases). The CDR3 covers 15 residues. The V and J ends lost 4 bases and 0 bases respectively, with 10 bases between them. Germline CDR1 and CDR2: WSHSY and SAAADI. Here the CDR3 reads CASSAGGRSYNEQFF. The DNA for the CDR3 is TGCGCCAGCAGTGCCGGGGGGCGCTCCTACAATGAGCAGTTCTTC.

This rearrangement joins TRBV4-1 to TRBJ1-2; 9 bases line up with TRBD1. Germline V gene data show CDR1 as MGHRA and CDR2 as YSYEKL. The CDR3 consists of 16 residues. V dropped 5 bases and J dropped 4; count of bases not matched to a gene: 11. The CDR3 nucleotides are TGCGCCAGCAGCTTATACCGGGACAGGGTCACCTATGGCTACACCTTC. Translating it yields CASSLYRDRVTYGYTF.

J is TRBJ2-5 and V is TRBV5-1; 12 bases agree with TRBD2. Per germline, CDR1 SGHRS and CDR2 YFSETQ. J lost 5 bases, V lost 0 bases, and 17 bases had no gene match. The CDR3 totals 20 residues. The DNA for the CDR3 is TGCGCCAGCAGCTTGGTCTTGTCGGTTCCTAGCGGGGGGGTTCGGGAGACCCAGTACTTC. Protein: CASSLVLSVPSGGVRETQYF.

The chain links TRBV9 to TRBJ2-4, with 7 bases aligning to TRBD1. Trimming cost V 0 bases and J 1 base; bases outside gene matches: 4. The CDR3 extends over 16 amino acids. Germline assignment: CDR1 SGDLS and CDR2 YYNGEE. CDR3 residues: CASSVDDRAAKNIQYF. For the CDR3, the DNA is TGTGCCAGCAGCGTAGATGACAGGGCCGCCAAAAACATTCAGTACTTC.

The chain is built from TRBV5-1 and TRBJ2-1, with a weak D call TRBD2 (5 bases). The germline V gene encodes CDR1 SGHRS and CDR2 YFSETQ. The CDR3 is made up of 15 amino acids. The V end was cut by 0 bases, the J end by 6 bases, with 13 bases between. CDR3 loop: CASSLASGWCNEQFF. CDR3 coding DNA: TGCGCCAGCAGCTTGGCCAGCGGATGGTGCAATGAGCAGTTCTTC.

This rearrangement joins TRBV7-8 to TRBJ1-2; tentatively, D is TRBD1 (6 bases). The germline gives CDR1 SGHVS, CDR2 FQNEAQ. Trimming took 2 bases from V and 5 from J, leaving 27 bases between them. This CDR3 contains 19 residues. CDR3 DNA sequence: TGTGCCAGCAGCTTAACAGGGAGTGGTAACAACCCACAAAGTTATGGCTACACCTTC. Amino acids: CASSLTGSGNNPQSYGYTF.

This clone has more than one count but fewer than ten. The chain uses TRBV7-9 and TRBJ1-2; 8 bases line up with TRBD1. In germline, CDR1 is SEHNR, CDR2 FQNEAQ (reference sequence). Trimming cost V 5 bases and J 7 bases; bases outside gene matches: 6. CDR3 length equals 13 residues. CDR3 protein: CASSARQGFGYTF. The DNA for the CDR3 is TGTGCCAGCAGCGCCAGACAGGGGTTTGGCTACACCTTC.

Here the CDR3 DNA reads TGTGCCAGCAGCGCTGGGCTCTACTGCATGAACACTGAAGCTTTCTTT. Protein product: CASSAGLYCMNTEAFF. The V gene is TRBV28, the J gene TRBJ1-1; no firm D call. The V gene lost 6 bases and the J gene lost 0 bases, with 17 bases spanning the gap. Germline values: CDR1 MDHEN, CDR2 SYDVKM. This CDR3 comprises 16 residues.

The rearrangement joins TRBV30 to TRBJ1-2, with D possibly being TRBD1 (6 bases). This CDR3 region has 18 residues. V was trimmed by 0 bases and J by 4 bases, leaving 24 bases between them. Germline V lookup: CDR1 GTSNPN, CDR2 SVGIG (reference sequence). CDR3: CAWSVNGVTRDKSYGYTF. The CDR3 nucleotides are TGTGCCTGGAGTGTAAATGGGGTTACCAGGGACAAAAGCTATGGCTACACCTTC. The full variable domain, its missing parts supplied by reference TRBV30 and TRBJ1-2, is SQTIHQWPATLVQPVGSPLSLECTVEGTSNPNLYWYRQAAGRGLQLLFYSVGIGQISSEVPQNLSASRPQDRQFILSSKKLLLSDSGFYLCAWSVNGVTRDKSYGYTFGSGTRLTVV.

This sequence joins TRBV30 and TRBJ2-1; 8 bases align to TRBD1. Germline values: CDR1 GTSNPN, CDR2 SVGIG (reference sequence). CDR3 length: 16 residues. Losses at the gene ends were 1 base for V and 0 bases for J; bases not matched to a gene: 5. The DNA of the CDR3 is TGTGCCTGGAGTGCCACGACAGGGGACTCCTACAATGAGCAGTTCTTC. It yields the protein CAWSATTGDSYNEQFF.

This chain joins TRBV27 and TRBJ1-3; 9 positions match TRBD1. This CDR3 is built from 14 residues. Germline-derived CDR1 and CDR2 are MNHEY and SMNVEV (reference sequence). V gave up 6 bases and J gave up 4 bases; unmatched junction bases: 4. CDR3 amino acids: CASSGQGTGNTIYF. For the CDR3, the DNA is TGTGCCAGCAGCGGACAGGGGACCGGAAACACCATATATTTT.

J is TRBJ2-1 and V is TRBV6-4; 8 positions agree with TRBD1. The CDR3 contains 15 residues. In germline, CDR1 is MRHNA, CDR2 SNTAGT. The trim removed 0 bases at V and 5 bases at J, leaving 3 bases unmatched. CDR3 bases: TGTGCCAGCAGTGACTCCGGGACAGGAGACAATGAGCAGTTCTTC. It encodes CASSDSGTGDNEQFF.

V and J are TRBV27 and TRBJ1-1, with D perhaps TRBD1 (5 bases). The germline CDR1 and CDR2 sequences are MNHEY and SMNVEV (reference sequence). The CDR3 loop spans 13 amino acids. V lost 5 bases, J lost 5 bases, and 12 bases lay in between. Written as DNA, the CDR3 is TGTGCCAGCAGTGTCAGGGTCGCGACTGAAGCTTTCTTT. This translates into CASSVRVATEAFF.

This sequence joins TRBV28 and TRBJ1-4, with a possible D match to TRBD1 (6 bases). This CDR3 is 16 amino acids long. Trimming stripped 8 bases from V and 0 bases from J, with 16 bases between. Germline V CDR1 and CDR2: MDHEN, SYDVKM. CDR3 loop: CASRRQESATNEKLFF. The DNA for the CDR3 is TGTGCCAGCCGAAGACAGGAGAGTGCAACTAATGAAAAACTGTTTTTT.

This chain connects TRBV5-1 to TRBJ2-3; 10 nucleotides align to TRBD2. The germline CDR1 and CDR2 sequences are SGHRS and YFSETQ. J lost 5 bases, V lost 5 bases, and 14 bases had no gene match. The CDR3 sequence is 17 residues long. The CDR3 bases are TGCGCCAGCAGTTATTGCGGCAGCGGGGGGGCGGAAGATACGCAGTATTTT. The encoded protein is CASSYCGSGGAEDTQYF.